These 28 T cell receptor beta chains were sequenced from one sample in a study of tumor-infiltrating lymphocytes in localized non-small cell lung cancer. Clones were sequenced by immunoSEQ multiplex PCR, and TCRdb holds only the in-frame ones, with some missing. The top ten clones hold over 6% of a sample with 12,000 or so clones, 84% of them seen once. The material sequenced was lung tumor tissue. These receptors were collected from a human donor with non-small cell lung cancer.

The chain has TRBV28 and TRBJ1-5, with D possibly matching TRBD1 (5 bases). Trimming removed 5 bases from V and 7 bases from J, with 24 bases in between. The CDR3 extends over 17 amino acids. CDR1 MDHEN and CDR2 SYDVKM come from the germline V gene. The CDR3: CASSEYLGEPGRQPQHF. The DNA of the CDR3 is TGTGCCAGCAGTGAGTACCTGGGGGAACCCGGCAGGCAGCCCCAGCATTTT.

This clone was seen just once. The V gene is TRBV28, the J gene TRBJ2-3; the D is unclear. The CDR3 is made up of 14 amino acids. Trimming removed 3 bases from V and 0 bases from J, with 7 bases in between. CDR1 and CDR2 (germline): MDHEN, SYDVKM. The CDR3 sequence is CASSFMDSTDTQYF. CDR3 nucleotide sequence: TGTGCCAGCAGTTTCATGGACAGCACAGATACGCAGTATTTT.

V gene TRBV27 combines with J gene TRBJ2-5; weak D call: TRBD2 (6 bases). Germline V gene sequence: CDR1 MNHEY, CDR2 SMNVEV (reference sequence). This CDR3 is 14 amino acids long. V lost 8 bases and J 5 bases, leaving 18 bases between the germline ends. CDR3 bases: TGTGCCAGCGGGTTGTGGGGGAGGATGGAGACCCAGTACTTC. Translating gives CASGLWGRMETQYF.

The CDR3 here is CAGAGGVYNEQFF. The CDR3 DNA sequence: TGCGCGGGGGCGGGAGGTGTCTACAATGAGCAGTTCTTC. This sequence joins TRBV10-2 and TRBJ2-1; 8 bases agree with TRBD2. Germline values: CDR1 WSHSY, CDR2 SAAADI. The CDR3 has 13 residues.

In DNA form, the CDR3 reads TGTGCCAGCAGCGCCCGCAGTTTAGGGGGCTACACCTTC. This gives the protein CASSARSLGGYTF. The rearrangement joins TRBV9 to TRBJ1-2; the D is unclear. CDR3 length equals 13 residues. Germline values: CDR1 SGDLS, CDR2 YYNGEE. Trimming took off 3 bases at V and 8 bases at J, with 14 bases between the two ends.

The chain couples TRBV10-3 to TRBJ2-6; D gene uncertain. The CDR3 contains 14 residues. Trimming cost V 3 bases and J 1 base, with 4 bases left between them. Germline CDR1 ENHRY, CDR2 SYGVKD. CDR3 nucleotides: TGTGCCATCAGTGACACGTCTGGGGCCAACGTCCTGACTTTC. Translation gives CAISDTSGANVLTF.

This sequence joins TRBV14 and TRBJ1-2, with D hard to call. Deletions cut 4 bases from V and 0 bases from J, with 12 bases between. The germline V gene has CDR1 SGHDN and CDR2 FVKESK. The CDR3 contains 15 residues. The CDR3 protein is CASSPHEEANYGYTF. CDR3 DNA: TGTGCCAGCAGCCCTCATGAAGAAGCTAACTATGGCTACACCTTC.

The genes are TRBV30 and TRBJ1-3, with a possible D match to TRBD1 (5 bases). The germline V and J ends were trimmed by 2 bases and 2 bases, with 13 bases remaining between them. The CDR3 has 15 residues. CDR1 GTSNPN and CDR2 SVGIG come from the germline V gene (reference sequence). CDR3: CAWSRRGSAGNTIYF. CDR3 nucleotide sequence: TGTGCCTGGAGTCGGAGGGGAAGTGCTGGAAACACCATATATTTT.

The chain uses TRBV10-3 and TRBJ1-1; 9 bases fit TRBD1. V dropped 11 bases and J dropped 1; count of bases not matched to a gene: 11. There are 15 residues in the CDR3. CDR1 ENHRY and CDR2 SYGVKD come from the germline V gene. CDR3 sequence reads: CAVHTGGKGNTEAFF. CDR3 bases: TGTGCCGTCCACACAGGGGGCAAGGGGAACACTGAAGCTTTCTTT.

This chain uses TRBV5-6 with TRBJ1-4; the D gene is possibly TRBD1 (6 bases). Trimming removed 1 base from V and 4 bases from J, with 14 bases in between. Per the germline V gene, CDR1 is SGHDT and CDR2 is YYEEEE. The CDR3 sequence is 16 residues long. CDR3 coding DNA: TGTGCCAGCAGCTTGTGGGGGGCCAGGTATAATGAAAAACTGTTTTTT. Protein product: CASSLWGARYNEKLFF.

By share of the sample, this clone is medium-sized. This specimen includes other DNA sequences encoding the same CDR3. The J gene is TRBJ1-4, the V gene TRBV11-2, with TRBD1 as a possible D gene (5 bases). Germline V gene data show CDR1 as SGHAT and CDR2 as FQNNGV. This CDR3 spans 15 amino acids. Trimming removed 0 bases from V and 6 bases from J, with 11 bases in between. The CDR3: CASSLEAGGDEKLFF. CDR3 sequence (DNA): TGTGCCAGCAGCTTAGAGGCAGGAGGGGATGAAAAACTGTTTTTT. Using reference TRBV11-2 and TRBJ1-4 for the parts outside the CDR3, the full variable domain is EAGVAQSPRYKIIEKRQSVAFWCNPISGHATLYWYQQILGQGPKLLIQFQNNGVVDDSQLPKDRFSAERLKGVDSTLKIQPAKLEDSAVYLCASSLEAGGDEKLFFGSGTQLSVL.

The chain employs TRBV7-2 and TRBJ1-1; D unclear. Trimming cost V 1 base and J 2 bases, with 8 bases left between them. Germline CDR1 and CDR2: SGHTA and FQGNSA. The CDR3 runs 14 residues. The CDR3 DNA follows: TGTGCCAGCAGCTTAGAGAGGGCCAACACTGAAGCTTTCTTT. This encodes CASSLERANTEAFF.

Regarding this clone: At one end the junction does not follow the germline gene, possibly because of a read error. The rearrangement joins TRBV6-1 to TRBJ1-5; the D gene is possibly TRBD1 (6 bases). Per the germline V gene, CDR1 is MNHNS and CDR2 is SASEGT. The CDR3 has 14 amino acids. The CDR3 coding sequence is TGTGCCAGCAGTGTTGGGACAAGCATTCAGCCCCAGCATTTT. It specifies CASSVGTSIQPQHF.

V is TRBV6-6 and J is TRBJ2-5, with TRBD2 identical over 9 bases. Germline values: CDR1 MNHNY, CDR2 SVGAGI (reference sequence). This CDR3 spans 15 amino acids. J gave up 5 bases and V 2 bases, and 6 bases lay outside the gene matches. CDR3 DNA: TGTGCCAGCAGTTACGCTAGGACTAGCGCGGAGACCCAGTACTTC. Protein sequence: CASSYARTSAETQYF.

This clone is labeled as medium-sized (0.01 to 0.1%). This sequence joins TRBV19 and TRBJ1-5, with 7 bases that match TRBD1. CDR3 length: 12 amino acids. J was trimmed by 4 bases and V by 7 bases; bases with no gene match: 1. Germline V gives CDR1 LNHDA, CDR2 SQIVND (reference sequence). This chain's CDR3 is CASKQGNQPQHF. The CDR3 DNA follows: TGTGCCAGTAAACAGGGGAATCAGCCCCAGCATTTT.

The chain uses TRBV10-2 and TRBJ1-2; possible D gene TRBD1, 5 bases. CDR1 WSHSY and CDR2 SAAADI come from the germline V gene. This CDR3 has 14 amino acids. The V and J ends lost 5 bases and 4 bases respectively, with 14 bases between them. CDR3 protein: CASSQAGRPYGYTF. CDR3 sequence (DNA): TGCGCCAGCAGTCAGGCGGGACGGCCCTATGGCTACACCTTC.

The chain links TRBV28 to TRBJ1-5, with D possibly being TRBD1 (5 bases). Trimming removed 6 bases at V and 11 bases at J, with 17 bases between. Germline V gene sequence: CDR1 MDHEN, CDR2 SYDVKM. The CDR3 is made up of 13 amino acids. The CDR3 DNA follows: TGTGCCAGCAGACAGCCGGGACGGCCTTCCCAGCATTTT. Encoded protein: CASRQPGRPSQHF. Together with reference TRBV28 and TRBJ1-5, the CDR3 gives the full variable domain: DVKVTQSSRYLVKRTGEKVFLECVQDMDHENMFWYRQDPGLGLRLIYFSYDVKMKEKGDIPEGYSVSREKKERFSLILESASTNQTSMYLCASRQPGRPSQHFGDGTRLSIL.

The chain employs TRBV25-1 and TRBJ2-2; a weak D match, TRBD2 (6 bases). Germline lookup yields CDR1 MGHDK and CDR2 SYGVNS. The CDR3 length is 15 residues. V lost 4 bases and J 0 bases, leaving 9 bases between the germline ends. Written as DNA, the CDR3 is TGTGCCAGCAGTGGGAGGGGACCGAACACCGGGGAGCTGTTTTTT. It codes for CASSGRGPNTGELFF.

This clone was picked up one time. The chain carries TRBV6-5 and TRBJ1-2; possibly TRBD1 for D (6 bases). Germline assignment: CDR1 MNHEY and CDR2 SVGAGI. This CDR3 is built from 15 residues. Trimming took off 7 bases at V and 4 bases at J, with 19 bases between the two ends. The CDR3 reads CASKRAGAGGYGYTF. For the CDR3, the DNA is TGTGCCAGCAAGAGGGCAGGGGCCGGTGGCTATGGCTACACCTTC.

The J gene is TRBJ1-3, the V gene TRBV6-6, with D perhaps matching TRBD1 (6 bases). Germline CDR1 MNHNY, CDR2 SVGAGI (reference sequence). The length of the CDR3 is 15 residues. Trimming removed 6 bases from V and 6 bases from J, with 18 bases in between. The CDR3 DNA follows: TGTGCCAGCAGGTCACAGGGAGAAGCCTCAAACACCATATATTTT. Translation: CASRSQGEASNTIYF.

This clone was found once. CDR3 region: CASSLIRDFQETQYF. The CDR3 DNA is TGTGCCAGCAGCTTAATAAGGGACTTTCAAGAGACCCAGTACTTC. The V call is TRBV7-2, the J call TRBJ2-5; TRBD2 might be the D (6 bases). The CDR3 length is 15 residues. Germline CDR1 is SGHTA and CDR2 is FQGNSA. Trimming took off 2 bases at V and 2 bases at J, with 12 bases between the two ends. Drawing the rest from reference TRBV7-2 and TRBJ2-5, the complete variable domain is GAGVSQSPSNKVTEKGKDVELRCDPISGHTALYWYRQSLGQGLEFLIYFQGNSAPDKSGLPSDRFSAERTGGSVSTLTIQRTQQEDSAVYLCASSLIRDFQETQYFGPGTRLLVL.

The chain links TRBV11-2 to TRBJ2-3, with TRBD1 as a possible D gene (6 bases). The ends were cut back, 1 base at V and 3 bases at J, with 17 bases in the middle. The CDR3 is made up of 17 amino acids. Germline lookup yields CDR1 SGHAT and CDR2 FQNNGV. The CDR3 here is CASSLVGTGWRTDTQYF. In nucleotides, the CDR3 is TGTGCCAGCAGCTTAGTAGGAACAGGGTGGAGGACAGATACGCAGTATTTT.

The chain joins TRBV5-4 to TRBJ1-1; 8 bases line up with TRBD1. The V gene's germline CDR1 is SGHNT and CDR2 YYREEE (reference sequence). Trimming cost V 4 bases and J 8 bases; bases outside gene matches: 13. This CDR3 has 15 residues. The CDR3 DNA reads TGTGCCAGCAGCACGGACAGGGCATTGAGTTGGGAAGCTTTCTTT. Residues: CASSTDRALSWEAFF.

This chain connects TRBV9 to TRBJ2-3, with TRBD2 identical over 10 bases. The CDR3 is 16 residues long. CDR1 is SGDLS, CDR2 YYNGEE, per germline. Trimming removed 4 bases from V and 0 bases from J; junction bases left unmatched: 5. The CDR3 here is CASSPGLAVSTDTQYF. The CDR3 coding sequence is TGTGCCAGCAGCCCCGGACTAGCGGTTAGCACAGATACGCAGTATTTT.

The CDR3 protein is CASSLGPGVGETQYF. CDR3 nucleotide sequence: TGTGCCAGCAGCCTCGGTCCCGGGGTCGGAGAGACCCAGTACTTC. V usage is TRBV7-3 and J usage is TRBJ2-5; D perhaps matches TRBD2 (5 bases). The CDR3 spans 15 residues. V gave up 5 bases and J gave up 4 bases, with 17 bases separating them. Germline CDR1 reads SGHTA; CDR2 reads FQGTGA.

The chain links TRBV28 to TRBJ1-1; D is unclear. Germline V gene lookup returns CDR1 MDHEN and CDR2 SYDVKM. Deletions cut 7 bases from V and 7 bases from J, with 13 bases between. This CDR3 comprises 12 residues. The CDR3: CASTLWGGEAFF. As DNA, the CDR3 is TGTGCCAGCACCCTTTGGGGAGGTGAAGCTTTCTTT.

The genes are TRBV19 and TRBJ1-2; weak D call: TRBD1 (5 bases). There are 13 residues in the CDR3. Trimming took off 3 bases at V and 5 bases at J, with 10 bases between the two ends. Germline V lookup: CDR1 LNHDA, CDR2 SQIVND (reference sequence). This CDR3 reads CASSIVTAYGYTF. The CDR3 region has the DNA TGTGCCAGTAGTATCGTGACAGCTTATGGCTACACCTTC.

The chain uses TRBV5-1 and TRBJ2-2; the D gene is possibly TRBD1 (5 bases). CDR1 and CDR2 (germline): SGHRS, YFSETQ. V shed 0 bases and J shed 1 base, with 7 bases lying between them. The CDR3 contains 15 residues. CDR3 amino acids: CASSLVTGNTGELFF. DNA of the CDR3: TGCGCCAGCAGCTTGGTAACAGGGAACACCGGGGAGCTGTTTTTT. Together with reference TRBV5-1 and TRBJ2-2, the CDR3 gives the full variable domain: KAGVTQTPRYLIKTRGQQVTLSCSPISGHRSVSWYQQTPGQGLQFLFEYFSETQRNKGNFPGRFSGRQFSNSRSEMNVSTLELGDSALYLCASSLVTGNTGELFFGEGSRLTVL.